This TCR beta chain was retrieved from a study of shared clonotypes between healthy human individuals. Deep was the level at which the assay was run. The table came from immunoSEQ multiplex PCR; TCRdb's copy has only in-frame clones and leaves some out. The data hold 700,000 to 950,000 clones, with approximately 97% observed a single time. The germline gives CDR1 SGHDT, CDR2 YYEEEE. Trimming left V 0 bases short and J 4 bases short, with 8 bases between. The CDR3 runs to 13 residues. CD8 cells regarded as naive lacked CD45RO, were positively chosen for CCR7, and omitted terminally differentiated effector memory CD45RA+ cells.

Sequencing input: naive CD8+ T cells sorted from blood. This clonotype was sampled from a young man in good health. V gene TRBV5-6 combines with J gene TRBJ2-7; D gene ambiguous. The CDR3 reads CASSLEGLYEQYF. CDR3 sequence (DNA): TGTGCCAGCAGCTTGGAGGGCCTTTACGAGCAGTACTTC.